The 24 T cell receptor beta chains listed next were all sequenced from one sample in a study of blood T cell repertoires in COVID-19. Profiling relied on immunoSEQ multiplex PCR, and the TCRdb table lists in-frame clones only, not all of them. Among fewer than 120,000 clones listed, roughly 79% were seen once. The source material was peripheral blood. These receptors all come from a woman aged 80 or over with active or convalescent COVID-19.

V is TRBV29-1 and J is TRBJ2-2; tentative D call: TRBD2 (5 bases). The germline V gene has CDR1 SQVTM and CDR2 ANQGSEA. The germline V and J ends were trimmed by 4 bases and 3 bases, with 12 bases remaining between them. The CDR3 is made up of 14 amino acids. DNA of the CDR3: TGCAGCGTTGCAGAACGGGGAGACACCGGGGAGCTGTTTTTT. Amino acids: CSVAERGDTGELFF.

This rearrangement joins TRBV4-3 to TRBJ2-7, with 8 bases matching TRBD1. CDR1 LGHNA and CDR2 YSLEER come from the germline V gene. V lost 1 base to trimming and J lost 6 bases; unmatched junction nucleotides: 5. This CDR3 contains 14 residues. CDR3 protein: CASSQGQGSVEQYF. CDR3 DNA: TGCGCCAGCAGCCAAGGACAGGGGTCCGTCGAGCAGTACTTC.

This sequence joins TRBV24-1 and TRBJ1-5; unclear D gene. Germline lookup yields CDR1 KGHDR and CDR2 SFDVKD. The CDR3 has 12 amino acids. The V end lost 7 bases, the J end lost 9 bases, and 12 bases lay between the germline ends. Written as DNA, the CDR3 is TGTGCCACCAGCCTCAGCGTTCGGCCCCAGCATTTT. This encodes CATSLSVRPQHF.

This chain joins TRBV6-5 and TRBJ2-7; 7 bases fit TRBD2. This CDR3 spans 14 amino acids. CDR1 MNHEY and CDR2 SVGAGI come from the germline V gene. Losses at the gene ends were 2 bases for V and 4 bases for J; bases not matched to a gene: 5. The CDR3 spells CASSYGDYRYEQYF. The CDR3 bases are TGTGCCAGCAGTTACGGGGACTACCGATACGAGCAGTACTTC.

In DNA form, the CDR3 reads TGCGCCAGCAGCCGCCGACTAGCGGGAGGCCCGCCCGAGACCCAGTACTTC. Amino acid sequence: CASSRRLAGGPPETQYF. The chain combines TRBV4-1 with TRBJ2-5, with 13 bases lining up with TRBD2. V dropped 4 bases and J dropped 5; count of bases not matched to a gene: 10. This CDR3 contains 17 residues. Germline V lookup: CDR1 MGHRA, CDR2 YSYEKL.

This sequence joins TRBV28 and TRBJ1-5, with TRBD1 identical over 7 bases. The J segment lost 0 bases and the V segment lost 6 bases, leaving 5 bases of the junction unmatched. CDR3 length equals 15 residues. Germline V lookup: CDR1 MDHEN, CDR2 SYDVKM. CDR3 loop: CASSNRGYSNQPQHF. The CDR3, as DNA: TGTGCCAGCAGCAACAGGGGTTATAGCAATCAGCCCCAGCATTTT. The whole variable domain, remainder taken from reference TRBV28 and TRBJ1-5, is DVKVTQSSRYLVKRTGEKVFLECVQDMDHENMFWYRQDPGLGLRLIYFSYDVKMKEKGDIPEGYSVSREKKERFSLILESASTNQTSMYLCASSNRGYSNQPQHFGDGTRLSIL.

The CDR3 DNA follows: TGCGCCAGCAGCTTGGGAACCACAGGGCGCCTAAACTATGGCTACACCTTC. It translates to CASSLGTTGRLNYGYTF. V and J are TRBV5-1 and TRBJ1-2; tentatively, D is TRBD1 (6 bases). V was trimmed by 0 bases and J by 2 bases, leaving 17 bases between them. CDR1 SGHRS and CDR2 YFSETQ come from the germline V gene. The CDR3 length is 17 residues. Using reference TRBV5-1 and TRBJ1-2 for the parts outside the CDR3, the full variable domain is KAGVTQTPRYLIKTRGQQVTLSCSPISGHRSVSWYQQTPGQGLQFLFEYFSETQRNKGNFPGRFSGRQFSNSRSEMNVSTLELGDSALYLCASSLGTTGRLNYGYTFGSGTRLTVV.

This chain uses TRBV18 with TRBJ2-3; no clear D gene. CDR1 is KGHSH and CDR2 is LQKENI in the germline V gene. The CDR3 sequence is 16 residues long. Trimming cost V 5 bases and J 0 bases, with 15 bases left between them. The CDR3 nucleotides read TGTGCCAGCTCATCCCGACGGAGCGAAAGCACAGATACGCAGTATTTT. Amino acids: CASSSRRSESTDTQYF.

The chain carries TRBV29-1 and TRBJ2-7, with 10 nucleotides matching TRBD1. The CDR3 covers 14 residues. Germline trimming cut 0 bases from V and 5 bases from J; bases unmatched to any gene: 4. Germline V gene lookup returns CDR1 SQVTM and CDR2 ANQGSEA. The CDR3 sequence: CSVEDRDRGHEQYF. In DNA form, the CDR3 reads TGCAGCGTTGAAGATCGGGACAGGGGACACGAGCAGTACTTC.

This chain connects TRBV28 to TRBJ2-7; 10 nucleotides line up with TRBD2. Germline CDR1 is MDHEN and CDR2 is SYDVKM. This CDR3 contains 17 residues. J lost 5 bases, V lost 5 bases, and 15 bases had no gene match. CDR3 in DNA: TGTGCCAGCAGTCTAGCCCCGGGGGCTAGCGGGAGTCACGAGCAGTACTTC. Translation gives CASSLAPGASGSHEQYF. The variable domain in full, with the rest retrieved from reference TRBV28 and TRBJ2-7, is DVKVTQSSRYLVKRTGEKVFLECVQDMDHENMFWYRQDPGLGLRLIYFSYDVKMKEKGDIPEGYSVSREKKERFSLILESASTNQTSMYLCASSLAPGASGSHEQYFGPGTRLTVT.

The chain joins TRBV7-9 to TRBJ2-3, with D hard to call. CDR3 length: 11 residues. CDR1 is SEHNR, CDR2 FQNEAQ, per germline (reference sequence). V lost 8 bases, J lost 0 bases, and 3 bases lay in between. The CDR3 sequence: CASSSTDTQYF. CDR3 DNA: TGTGCCAGCTCAAGCACAGATACGCAGTATTTT.

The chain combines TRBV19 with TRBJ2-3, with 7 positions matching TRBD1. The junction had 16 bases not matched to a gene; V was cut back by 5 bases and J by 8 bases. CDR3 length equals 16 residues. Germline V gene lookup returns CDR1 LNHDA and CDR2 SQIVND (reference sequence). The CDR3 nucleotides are TGTGCCAGTAGTCCGGGACAGAATAGGCTCAGCCGTACGCAGTATTTT. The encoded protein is CASSPGQNRLSRTQYF.

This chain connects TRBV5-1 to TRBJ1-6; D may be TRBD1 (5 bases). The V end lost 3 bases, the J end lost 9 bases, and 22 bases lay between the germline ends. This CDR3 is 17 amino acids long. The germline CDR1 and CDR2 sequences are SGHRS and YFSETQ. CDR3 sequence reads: CASSSGRGRLGGSPLHF. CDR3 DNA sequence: TGCGCCAGCAGCTCCGGTAGGGGTCGGCTTGGTGGTTCACCCCTCCACTTT.

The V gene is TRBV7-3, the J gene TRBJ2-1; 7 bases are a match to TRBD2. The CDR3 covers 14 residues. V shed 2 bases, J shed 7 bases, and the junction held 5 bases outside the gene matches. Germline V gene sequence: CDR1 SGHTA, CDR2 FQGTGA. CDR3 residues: CASSLAGEDNEQFF. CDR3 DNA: TGTGCCAGCAGCTTAGCGGGAGAGGATAATGAGCAGTTCTTC.

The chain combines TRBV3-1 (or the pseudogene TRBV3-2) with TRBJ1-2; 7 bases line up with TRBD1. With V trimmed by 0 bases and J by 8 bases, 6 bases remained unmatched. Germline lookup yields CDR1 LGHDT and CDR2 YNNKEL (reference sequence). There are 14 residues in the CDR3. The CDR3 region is CASSQDLSRGGYTF. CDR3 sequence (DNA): TGTGCCAGCAGCCAAGACCTAAGCAGGGGGGGCTACACCTTC.

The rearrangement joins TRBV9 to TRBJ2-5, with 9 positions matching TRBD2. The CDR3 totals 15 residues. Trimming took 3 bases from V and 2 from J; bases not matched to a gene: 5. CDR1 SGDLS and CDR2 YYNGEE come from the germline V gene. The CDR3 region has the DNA TGTGCCAGCAGCGCGACTAGCGGTATTCAAGAGACCCAGTACTTC. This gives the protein CASSATSGIQETQYF.

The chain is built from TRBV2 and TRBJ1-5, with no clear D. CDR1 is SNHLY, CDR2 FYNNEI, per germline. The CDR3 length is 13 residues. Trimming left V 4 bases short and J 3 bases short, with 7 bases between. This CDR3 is CASSAQINQPQHF. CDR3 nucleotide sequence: TGTGCCAGCAGTGCACAAATCAATCAGCCCCAGCATTTT.

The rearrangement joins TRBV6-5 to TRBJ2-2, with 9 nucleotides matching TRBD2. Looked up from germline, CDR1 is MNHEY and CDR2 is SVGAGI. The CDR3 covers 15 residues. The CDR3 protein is CSFSTREGNTGELFF. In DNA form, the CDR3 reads TGTTCGTTCTCCACGCGGGAGGGGAACACCGGGGAGCTGTTTTTT.

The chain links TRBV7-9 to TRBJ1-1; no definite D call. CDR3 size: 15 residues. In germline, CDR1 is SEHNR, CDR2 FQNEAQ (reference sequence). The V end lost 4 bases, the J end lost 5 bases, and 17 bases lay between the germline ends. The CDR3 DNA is TGTGCCAGCAGCTGGGCGTATCCTTTTGTGACTGAAGCTTTCTTT. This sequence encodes CASSWAYPFVTEAFF. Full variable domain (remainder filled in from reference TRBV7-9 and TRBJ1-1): DTGVSQNPRHKITKRGQNVTFRCDPISEHNRLYWYRQTLGQGPEFLTYFQNEAQLEKSRLLSDRFSAERPKGSFSTLEIQRTEQGDSAMYLCASSWAYPFVTEAFFGQGTRLTVV.

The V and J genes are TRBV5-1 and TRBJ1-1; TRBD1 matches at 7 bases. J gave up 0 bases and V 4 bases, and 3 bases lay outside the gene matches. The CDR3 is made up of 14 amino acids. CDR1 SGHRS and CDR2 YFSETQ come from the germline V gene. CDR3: CASSRDRMNTEAFF. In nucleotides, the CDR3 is TGCGCCAGCAGCAGGGACAGAATGAACACTGAAGCTTTCTTT.

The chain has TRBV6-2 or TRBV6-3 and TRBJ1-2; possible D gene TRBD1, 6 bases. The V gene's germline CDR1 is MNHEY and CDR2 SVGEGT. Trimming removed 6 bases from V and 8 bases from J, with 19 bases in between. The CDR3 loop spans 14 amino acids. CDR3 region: CASSLLLGGVGYTF. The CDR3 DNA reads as TGTGCCAGCAGCCTCCTACTTGGGGGCGTCGGCTACACCTTC.

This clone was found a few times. The CDR3 DNA follows: TGTGCCAGCAGCTTGAATAGCGGGAGGCTCTACGAGCAGTACTTC. This codes for CASSLNSGRLYEQYF. V usage is TRBV3-1 (or the pseudogene TRBV3-2) and J usage is TRBJ2-7, with 10 bases fitting TRBD2. The CDR3 totals 15 residues. Trimming removed 5 bases from V and 3 bases from J; junction bases left unmatched: 7. Germline V gene lookup returns CDR1 LGHDT and CDR2 YNNKEL (reference sequence).

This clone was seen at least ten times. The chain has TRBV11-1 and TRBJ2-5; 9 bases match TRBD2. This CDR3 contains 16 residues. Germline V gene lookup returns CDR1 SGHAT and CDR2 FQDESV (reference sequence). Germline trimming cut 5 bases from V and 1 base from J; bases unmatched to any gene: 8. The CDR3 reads CASSPPGLAFQETQYF. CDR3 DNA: TGTGCCAGCAGCCCGCCGGGACTAGCCTTCCAAGAGACCCAGTACTTC.

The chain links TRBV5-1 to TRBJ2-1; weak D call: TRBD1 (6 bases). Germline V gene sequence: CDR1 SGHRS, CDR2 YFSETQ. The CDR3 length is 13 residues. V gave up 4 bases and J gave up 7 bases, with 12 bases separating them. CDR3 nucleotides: TGCGCCAGCAGCCCCGGGACACTAAATGAGCAGTTCTTC. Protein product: CASSPGTLNEQFF. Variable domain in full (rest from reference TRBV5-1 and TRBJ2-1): KAGVTQTPRYLIKTRGQQVTLSCSPISGHRSVSWYQQTPGQGLQFLFEYFSETQRNKGNFPGRFSGRQFSNSRSEMNVSTLELGDSALYLCASSPGTLNEQFFGPGTRLTVL.